This T cell receptor (beta chain) was recorded in a study of blood T cell repertoires in COVID-19. As for the study in general: COVID-19 samples collected from the United States, Italy and Spain covered acute and convalescent phases. PBMCs, B-cell-depleted T cells, or T cells provided the cDNA or gDNA that made up the material.

The table lists this clone with a count of one. The sample holds other DNA sequences that translate to the same CDR3. V dropped 0 bases and J dropped 0 bases, with 3 bases sitting between them. CDR1 and CDR2 from the germline V gene are MNHEY and SMNVEV (reference sequence). The CDR3 is made up of 13 amino acids. In Seattle, patients joined the study during active infection and were tracked longitudinally. In the original workflow: Estimated nucleated cell counts came from reference gene primer amplification. The repertoire was sequenced with immunoSEQ multiplex PCR; TCRdb's copy has only in-frame clones and lacks some. V and J calls and clone size come straight from that table; D and trimming were deduced from the DNA. The profile shows about 170,000 clones, around 84% of them singletons.

The chain links TRBV27 to TRBJ2-7, with D unresolved. Input material: peripheral blood. The TCR originated in a woman between 70 and 85 years old with COVID-19, enrolled during active disease. CDR3 in amino acids: CASSLSGSYEQYF. The CDR3 coding sequence is TGTGCCAGCAGTTTATCCGGCTCCTACGAGCAGTACTTC.